This T cell receptor (beta chain) was documented in a study of blood T cell repertoires in COVID-19. About the research overall: Spain, Italy and the United States supplied samples that represented acute and convalescent COVID-19. PBMCs, B-cell-depleted T cells, or T cells provided the cDNA or gDNA that made up the material.

This clone was seen a single time. This CDR3 has 13 amino acids. Trimming stripped 5 bases from V and 1 base from J, with 7 bases between. Germline V lookup: CDR1 KGHDR, CDR2 SFDVKD. Original methodology: Estimation of nucleated cell counts relied on the amplification of reference gene primers. Data came from immunoSEQ multiplex PCR; TCRdb stores just in-frame clones and leaves some out. D and trimming were read from the DNA, whereas the V and J calls and clone size are those reported in that table. The data contain more than 110,000 clones, around 89% of them singletons. The receptor comes from a man in his sixties with active or convalescent COVID-19. The chain couples TRBV24-1 to TRBJ1-1, with TRBD1 as a possible D gene (5 bases). What was sequenced was peripheral blood. CDR3 in amino acids: CATSAQGNTEAFF. The CDR3 DNA sequence: TGTGCCACCAGTGCTCAGGGGAACACTGAAGCTTTCTTT.